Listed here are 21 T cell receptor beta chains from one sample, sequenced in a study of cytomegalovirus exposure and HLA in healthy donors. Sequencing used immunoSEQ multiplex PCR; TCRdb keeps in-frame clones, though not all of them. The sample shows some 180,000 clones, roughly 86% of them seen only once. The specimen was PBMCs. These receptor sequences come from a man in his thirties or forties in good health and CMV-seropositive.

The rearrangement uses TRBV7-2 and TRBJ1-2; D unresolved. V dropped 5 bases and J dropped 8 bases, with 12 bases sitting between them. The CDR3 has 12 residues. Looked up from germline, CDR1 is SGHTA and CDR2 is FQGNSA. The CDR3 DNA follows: TGTGCCAGCAGCGTAGACGGGCGCGGCTACACCTTC. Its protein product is CASSVDGRGYTF.

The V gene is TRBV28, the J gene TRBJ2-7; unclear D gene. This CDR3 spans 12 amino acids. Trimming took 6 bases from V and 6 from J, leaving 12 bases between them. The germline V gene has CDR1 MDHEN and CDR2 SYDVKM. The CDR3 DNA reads TGTGCCAGCAGGCGACGGGCTTCCGAGCAGTACTTC. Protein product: CASRRRASEQYF.

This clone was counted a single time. CDR3: CASSLRRVMNTEAFF. The CDR3 region has the DNA TGTGCCAGCAGTTTAAGACGGGTTATGAACACTGAAGCTTTCTTT. The J gene is TRBJ1-1, the V gene TRBV27; no definite D call. Trimming pared 2 bases from V and 0 bases from J, leaving 10 bases between. CDR1 is MNHEY and CDR2 is SMNVEV in the germline V gene (reference sequence). The CDR3 loop spans 15 amino acids.

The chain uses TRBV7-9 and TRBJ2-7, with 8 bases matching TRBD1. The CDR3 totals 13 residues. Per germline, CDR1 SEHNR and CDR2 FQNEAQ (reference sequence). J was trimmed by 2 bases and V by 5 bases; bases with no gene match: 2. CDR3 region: CASSETGAYEQYF. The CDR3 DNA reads TGTGCCAGCAGCGAGACAGGGGCCTACGAGCAGTACTTC.

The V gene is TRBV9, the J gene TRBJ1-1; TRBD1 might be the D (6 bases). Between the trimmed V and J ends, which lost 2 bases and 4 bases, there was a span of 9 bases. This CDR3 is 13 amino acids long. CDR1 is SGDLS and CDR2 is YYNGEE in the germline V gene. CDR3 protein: CASSVGGATEAFF. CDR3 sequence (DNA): TGTGCCAGCAGCGTCGGGGGGGCCACTGAAGCTTTCTTT.

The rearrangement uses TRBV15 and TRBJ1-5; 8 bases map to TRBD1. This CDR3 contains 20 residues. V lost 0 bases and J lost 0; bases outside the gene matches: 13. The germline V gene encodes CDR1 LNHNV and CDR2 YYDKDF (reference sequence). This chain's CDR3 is CATSRDRYSGGWYSNQPQHF. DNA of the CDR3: TGTGCCACCAGCAGAGATCGTTACTCAGGGGGCTGGTATAGCAATCAGCCCCAGCATTTT.

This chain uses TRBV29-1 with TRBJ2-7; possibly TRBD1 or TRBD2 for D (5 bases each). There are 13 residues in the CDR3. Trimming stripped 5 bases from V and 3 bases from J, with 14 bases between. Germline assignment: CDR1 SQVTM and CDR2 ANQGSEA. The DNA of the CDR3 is TGCAGCGTTATGTCCAGGGACGGCTACGAGCAGTACTTC. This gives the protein CSVMSRDGYEQYF.

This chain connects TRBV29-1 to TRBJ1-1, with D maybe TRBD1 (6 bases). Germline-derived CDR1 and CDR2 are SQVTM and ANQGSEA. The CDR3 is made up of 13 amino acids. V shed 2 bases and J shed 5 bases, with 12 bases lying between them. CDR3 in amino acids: CSVERGAGTEAFF. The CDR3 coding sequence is TGCAGCGTTGAACGGGGGGCAGGGACTGAAGCTTTCTTT.

The CDR3 spells CASSGSGTGNLDTQYF. The CDR3 nucleotides read TGTGCCAGCAGCGGCTCCGGGACAGGGAACCTAGATACGCAGTATTTT. This chain joins TRBV9 and TRBJ2-3, with 9 bases aligning to TRBD1. CDR1 SGDLS and CDR2 YYNGEE come from the germline V gene. The CDR3 sequence is 16 residues long. The J segment lost 5 bases and the V segment lost 3 bases, leaving 10 bases of the junction unmatched.

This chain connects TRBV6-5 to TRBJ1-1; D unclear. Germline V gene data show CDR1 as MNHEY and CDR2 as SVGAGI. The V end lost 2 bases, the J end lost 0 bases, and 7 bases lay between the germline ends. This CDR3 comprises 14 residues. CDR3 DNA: TGTGCCAGCAGTTACACCGAGATGAACACTGAAGCTTTCTTT. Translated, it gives CASSYTEMNTEAFF.

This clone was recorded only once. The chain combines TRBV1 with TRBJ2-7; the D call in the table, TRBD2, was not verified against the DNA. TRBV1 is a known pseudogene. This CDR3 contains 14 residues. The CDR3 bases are TGCACCAGCAATAACGGGGGGGACTCCTACGAGCAGTACTTC. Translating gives CTSNNGGDSYEQYF.

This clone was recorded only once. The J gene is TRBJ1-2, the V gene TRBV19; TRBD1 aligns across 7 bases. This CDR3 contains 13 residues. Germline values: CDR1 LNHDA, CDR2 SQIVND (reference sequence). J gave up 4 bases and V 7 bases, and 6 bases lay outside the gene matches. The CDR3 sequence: CASNLGTVYGYTF. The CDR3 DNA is TGTGCCAGTAACCTAGGGACAGTCTATGGCTACACCTTC.

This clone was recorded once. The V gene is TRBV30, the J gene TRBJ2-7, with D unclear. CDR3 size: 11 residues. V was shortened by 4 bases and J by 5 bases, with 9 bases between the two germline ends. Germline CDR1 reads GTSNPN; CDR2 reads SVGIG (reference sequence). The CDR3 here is CAWKVTHEQYF. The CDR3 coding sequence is TGTGCCTGGAAGGTAACCCACGAGCAGTACTTC.

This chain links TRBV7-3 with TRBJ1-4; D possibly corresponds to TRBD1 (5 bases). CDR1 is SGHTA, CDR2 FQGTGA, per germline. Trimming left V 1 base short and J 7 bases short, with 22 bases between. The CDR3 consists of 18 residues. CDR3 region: CASSLKRRDLLGGEKLFF. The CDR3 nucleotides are TGTGCCAGCAGCTTAAAACGTCGGGACCTATTGGGTGGTGAAAAACTGTTTTTT.

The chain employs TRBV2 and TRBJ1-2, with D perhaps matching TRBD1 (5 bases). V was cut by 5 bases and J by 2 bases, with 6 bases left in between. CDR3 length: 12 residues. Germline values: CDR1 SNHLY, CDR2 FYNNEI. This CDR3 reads CASSSGNYGYTF. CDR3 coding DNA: TGTGCCAGCAGTTCAGGGAACTATGGCTACACCTTC.

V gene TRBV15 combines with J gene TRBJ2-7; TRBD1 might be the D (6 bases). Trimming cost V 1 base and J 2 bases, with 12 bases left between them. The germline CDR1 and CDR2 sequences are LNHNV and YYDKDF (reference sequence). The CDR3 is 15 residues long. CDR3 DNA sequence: TGTGCCACCAGCAGAGGGGGGACACCAACCTACGAGCAGTACTTC. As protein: CATSRGGTPTYEQYF.

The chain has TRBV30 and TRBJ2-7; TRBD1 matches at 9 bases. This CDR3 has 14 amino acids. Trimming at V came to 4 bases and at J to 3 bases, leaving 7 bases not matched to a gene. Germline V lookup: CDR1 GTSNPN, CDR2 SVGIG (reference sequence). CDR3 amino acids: CAWKAGTGIYEQYF. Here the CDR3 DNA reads TGTGCCTGGAAAGCCGGGACAGGGATCTACGAGCAGTACTTC.

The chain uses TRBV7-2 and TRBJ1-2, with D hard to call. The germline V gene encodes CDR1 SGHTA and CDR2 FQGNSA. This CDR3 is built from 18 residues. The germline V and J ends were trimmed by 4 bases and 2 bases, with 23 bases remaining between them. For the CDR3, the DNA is TGTGCCAGCAGCTGGGGAAGAGGGAAGGGAGGAGAGAACTATGGCTACACCTTC. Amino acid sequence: CASSWGRGKGGENYGYTF.

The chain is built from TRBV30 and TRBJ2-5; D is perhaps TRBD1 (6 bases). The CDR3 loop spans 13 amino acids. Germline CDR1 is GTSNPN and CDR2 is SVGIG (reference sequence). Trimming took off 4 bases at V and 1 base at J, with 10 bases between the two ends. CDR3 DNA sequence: TGTGCCTGGAAAAAGACAGGCCAAGAGACCCAGTACTTC. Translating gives CAWKKTGQETQYF.

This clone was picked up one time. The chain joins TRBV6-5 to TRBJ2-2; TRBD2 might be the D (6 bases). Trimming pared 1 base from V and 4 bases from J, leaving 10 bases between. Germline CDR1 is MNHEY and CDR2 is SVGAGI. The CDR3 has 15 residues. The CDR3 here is CASSYFGSSTGELFF. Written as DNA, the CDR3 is TGTGCCAGCAGTTACTTCGGGAGTAGCACCGGGGAGCTGTTTTTT.

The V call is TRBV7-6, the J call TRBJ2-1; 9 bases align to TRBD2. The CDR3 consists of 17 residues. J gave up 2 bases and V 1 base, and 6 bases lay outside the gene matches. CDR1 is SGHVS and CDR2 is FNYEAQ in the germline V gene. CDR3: CASSLVLAGATYNEQFF. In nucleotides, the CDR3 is TGTGCCAGCAGCTTAGTTTTAGCGGGAGCTACCTACAATGAGCAGTTCTTC.